Shown below are 24 T cell receptor beta chains from a single sample sequenced in a study of T cell repertoires in aging, cancer and after chemotherapy. The template was genomic DNA from peripheral blood, not RNA. TRB rearrangements spanning V, D and J were amplified using mixed TRB-A/B primers. TCRdb ran MiXCR on the multiplex PCR reads and lists one entry per CDR3 protein. The profile shows 10,000 to 15,000 distinct CDR3 sequences, 30% to 35% of them singletons. The specimen was blood. The receptors were sampled from a human donor in good health. The donor label of this sample is uncertain.

The rearrangement uses TRBV4-2 and TRBJ2-7; 9 nucleotides align to TRBD2. Per germline, CDR1 LGHNA and CDR2 YNFKEQ. The CDR3 is 16 residues long. V lost 1 base to trimming and J lost 3 bases; unmatched junction nucleotides: 7. The CDR3 nucleotides are TGTGCCAGCAGCCAAGTCCCTAGCGGGGCTAACTACGAGCAGTACTTC. Its translation is CASSQVPSGANYEQYF.

This chain joins TRBV5-1 and TRBJ1-1; D gene uncertain. The CDR3 covers 15 residues. CDR1 and CDR2 from the germline V gene are SGHRS and YFSETQ. V lost 2 bases and J 3 bases, leaving 14 bases between the germline ends. The CDR3 spells CASSFNIAAYTEAFF. The CDR3 DNA follows: TGCGCCAGCAGCTTTAACATCGCGGCGTACACTGAAGCTTTCTTT.

This clonotype is a singleton in its sample. The chain uses TRBV9 and TRBJ1-4; unclear D gene. The CDR3 has 19 residues. V lost 6 bases to trimming and J lost 0 bases, with 24 bases between them. Germline lookup yields CDR1 SGDLS and CDR2 YYNGEE. The CDR3 coding sequence is TGTGCCAGCACCTCTCGGCAGGCCAACAAACATGCAACTAATGAAAAACTGTTTTTT. Its protein product is CASTSRQANKHATNEKLFF.

This clonotype was recorded a few times. The V gene is TRBV6-5, the J gene TRBJ1-3, with D perhaps TRBD1 (6 bases). The CDR3 covers 16 residues. Germline assignment: CDR1 MNHEY and CDR2 SVGAGI. The V and J ends lost 7 bases and 0 bases respectively, with 16 bases between them. The CDR3 DNA reads TGTGCCAGCACCCTGACAGGCGGCTTCTCTGGAAACACCATATATTTT. Encoded protein: CASTLTGGFSGNTIYF.

The chain combines TRBV6-1 with TRBJ2-1; 7 bases match TRBD1. The CDR3 spans 15 residues. The V and J ends lost 4 bases and 7 bases, in that order; junction bases with no gene match: 10. CDR1 is MNHNS, CDR2 SASEGT, per germline. CDR3 residues: CASSVQDRNSNEQFF. CDR3 DNA: TGTGCCAGCAGTGTTCAGGACAGGAACTCTAATGAGCAGTTCTTC.

The genes are TRBV7-4 and TRBJ2-1, with D perhaps matching TRBD2 (5 bases). The CDR3 has 13 amino acids. V dropped 5 bases and J dropped 12 bases, with 17 bases sitting between them. Looked up from germline, CDR1 is SGHVT and CDR2 is SQSDAQ. This CDR3 reads CASSTHRPEGQFF. The CDR3 region has the DNA TGTGCCAGCAGCACACACCGACCCGAGGGGCAGTTCTTC.

The gene calls are TRBV5-6 and TRBJ2-1, with D perhaps being TRBD1 or TRBD2 (5 bases each). The germline CDR1 and CDR2 sequences are SGHDT and YYEEEE. V lost 0 bases and J 0 bases, leaving 16 bases between the germline ends. This CDR3 is 18 amino acids long. CDR3 sequence reads: CASSLAGASPFSYNEQFF. The CDR3 DNA follows: TGTGCCAGCAGCTTGGCCGGGGCTAGCCCTTTCTCCTACAATGAGCAGTTCTTC.

A few counts support this clonotype. This chain joins TRBV12-3 or TRBV12-4 and TRBJ1-2; the match to TRBD1 covers 11 bases. V was clipped by 8 bases and J by 7 bases; unmatched bases: 6. There are 13 residues in the CDR3. CDR3: CASLRDRGFGYTF. CDR3 in DNA: TGTGCCAGCCTTAGGGACAGGGGGTTTGGCTACACCTTC.

In the case of this clonotype: A read error may be the cause here, since a much bigger clone is one base away. CDR3 residues: CSEVTGFNQPQHF. The CDR3 bases are TGCAGCGAAGTTACAGGCTTCAATCAGCCCCAGCATTTT. The V call is TRBV29-1, the J call TRBJ1-5, with D possibly being TRBD1 (5 bases). Deletions cut 7 bases from V and 3 bases from J, with 13 bases between. This CDR3 is built from 13 residues. CDR1 and CDR2 from the germline V gene are SQVTM and ANQGSEA.

This clonotype was counted only a few times. The rearrangement links TRBV19 to TRBJ2-4; D possibly corresponds to TRBD2 (6 bases). The length of the CDR3 is 14 residues. Germline CDR1 is LNHDA and CDR2 is SQIVND (reference sequence). Between the trimmed V and J ends, which lost 4 bases and 5 bases, there was a span of 12 bases. CDR3 amino acids: CASSTPGVQNIQYF. The CDR3 DNA reads TGTGCCAGTAGTACTCCGGGGGTCCAAAACATTCAGTACTTC.

To note about this clonotype: It may be a read error: a sequence one base away is much more abundant. This rearrangement joins TRBV15 to TRBJ1-5; D is undetermined. The length of the CDR3 is 13 residues. Germline values: CDR1 LNHNV, CDR2 YYDKDF (reference sequence). CDR3 region: CTTSIVRQQPQHF. In DNA, the CDR3 is TGTACCACCAGCATAGTACGGCAACAGCCCCAGCATTTT.

J is TRBJ1-6 and V is TRBV27; no firm D call. The CDR3 runs to 13 residues. Germline V CDR1 and CDR2: MNHEY, SMNVEV (reference sequence). V shed 5 bases and J shed 11 bases, with 13 bases lying between them. The CDR3 bases are TGTGCCAGCAGTATGGACCGGAGAGCACCCCTCCACTTT. Translating it yields CASSMDRRAPLHF.

The chain joins TRBV5-1 to TRBJ2-1; 9 bases agree with TRBD1. V trimming: 5 bases; J trimming: 8 bases; junction bases outside the gene matches: 14. The CDR3 is made up of 16 amino acids. Germline values: CDR1 SGHRS, CDR2 YFSETQ. This CDR3 reads CASSLGQGMPEDEQFF. CDR3 bases: TGCGCCAGCAGTCTTGGACAGGGGATGCCGGAGGATGAGCAGTTCTTC.

Within the sample, this clonotype is medium-sized. This sequence joins TRBV29-1 and TRBJ2-3; 10 bases match TRBD2. The V segment lost 8 bases and the J segment 6 bases; nucleotides outside the gene matches: 8. The CDR3 is 13 residues long. Germline V lookup: CDR1 SQVTM, CDR2 ANQGSEA. The CDR3 spells CSTGTSVWDTQYF. The CDR3 nucleotides read TGCAGCACCGGGACTAGCGTATGGGATACGCAGTATTTT.

This clonotype is termed medium-sized. This chain links TRBV12-3 or TRBV12-4 with TRBJ1-2; D unclear. The CDR3 is made up of 13 amino acids. V lost 5 bases to trimming and J lost 7 bases, with 14 bases between them. The CDR3 here is CASSPDGVGGYTF. The CDR3 region has the DNA TGTGCCAGCAGTCCAGACGGGGTGGGTGGCTACACCTTC.

This chain links TRBV6-2 or TRBV6-3 with TRBJ1-5, with D perhaps TRBD1 (5 bases). CDR3 length equals 14 residues. CDR1 and CDR2 from the germline V gene are MNHEY and SVGEGT. The ends were cut back, 3 bases at V and 7 bases at J, with 13 bases in the middle. The CDR3, as DNA: TGTGCCAGCAGTTATGGGGGGAATACGCAGCCCCAGCATTTT. As protein: CASSYGGNTQPQHF.

A remark on this clonotype: The germline gene is not matched at one end of the junction; a read error may be the cause. The V call is TRBV18, the J call TRBJ2-7; 10 bases map to TRBD1. The CDR3 length is 15 residues. In germline, CDR1 is KGHSH, CDR2 LQKENI. Here the CDR3 reads CASSPNRDRGYDQYF. The DNA of the CDR3 is TGTGCCAGCTCACCAAACCGGGACAGGGGTTACGATCAGTACTTC.

The table lists this clonotype with a few counts. The DNA for the CDR3 is TGTGCCAGTAGTATAGATTGGGGGGCGGGCACAGATACGCAGTATTTT. Protein sequence: CASSIDWGAGTDTQYF. The genes are TRBV19 and TRBJ2-3, with D perhaps matching TRBD1 or TRBD2 (6 bases each). V lost 0 bases, J lost 1 base, and 11 bases lay in between. The germline CDR1 and CDR2 sequences are LNHDA and SQIVND (reference sequence). The CDR3 is 16 residues long.

The chain has TRBV6-5 and TRBJ2-1; D unresolved. The CDR3 is 10 residues long. Between the trimmed V and J ends, which lost 10 bases and 9 bases, there was a span of 10 bases. The germline V gene has CDR1 MNHEY and CDR2 SVGAGI. The CDR3 loop is CATDLGEQFF. DNA for the CDR3: TGTGCCACCGATTTGGGTGAGCAGTTCTTC.

Only a few counts were recorded for this clonotype. This chain uses TRBV6-1 with TRBJ1-4; tentative D call: TRBD1 (6 bases). Trimming shortened V by 7 bases and J by 7 bases, and 16 bases separated the two germline ends. Germline assignment: CDR1 MNHNS and CDR2 SASEGT. CDR3 length equals 14 residues. The CDR3 here is CASKIGGPGEKLFF. CDR3 nucleotide sequence: TGTGCCAGCAAGATAGGGGGTCCGGGTGAAAAACTGTTTTTT.

There are a few counts of this clonotype. This chain uses TRBV19 with TRBJ2-3; weak D call: TRBD2 (7 bases). Germline V CDR1 and CDR2: LNHDA, SQIVND (reference sequence). Trimming took 1 base from V and 4 from J, leaving 12 bases between them. This CDR3 has 15 residues. The CDR3 sequence is CASSIGGGGADTQYF. The CDR3, as DNA: TGTGCCAGTAGTATAGGAGGCGGGGGCGCAGATACGCAGTATTTT.

A few counts support this clonotype. The CDR3 here is CASSFTGTKEKLFF. In DNA, the CDR3 is TGTGCCAGCAGTTTCACCGGGACAAAGGAAAAACTGTTTTTT. The rearrangement uses TRBV27 and TRBJ1-4; perhaps TRBD1 as D (6 bases). In germline, CDR1 is MNHEY, CDR2 SMNVEV (reference sequence). V shed 3 bases and J shed 8 bases, with 13 bases lying between them. The CDR3 spans 14 residues.

J is TRBJ2-5 and V is TRBV20-1; 10 nucleotides agree with TRBD2. CDR3 size: 14 residues. CDR1 is DFQATT, CDR2 SNEGSKA, per germline (reference sequence). V lost 4 bases and J lost 4; bases outside the gene matches: 6. In DNA, the CDR3 is TGCAGTGCTAAGAGCGGGGGGGAGTCAGAGACCCAGTACTTC. Translation gives CSAKSGGESETQYF.

The genes are TRBV12-3 or TRBV12-4 and TRBJ2-3; 10 bases align to TRBD2. Trimming took 6 bases from V and 3 from J; bases not matched to a gene: 12. The CDR3 extends over 17 amino acids. The CDR3 region is CASSIIRGAGGTDTQYF. The CDR3 nucleotides are TGTGCCAGCAGCATTATAAGGGGAGCGGGGGGGACAGATACGCAGTATTTT.